This T cell receptor (beta chain) was documented in a study of blood T cell repertoires in COVID-19. Study-level background: The United States, Italy and Spain were the sources of the acute and convalescent COVID-19 samples.

The CDR3 runs to 14 residues. Per germline, CDR1 MNHEY and CDR2 SVGAGI. V lost 4 bases to trimming and J lost 7 bases, with 17 bases between them. Authors' analysis steps: Nucleated cell number was recorded as an estimate derived from reference gene primer amplification. Sequencing was performed with immunoSEQ multiplex PCR; in TCRdb, only in-frame clones are kept and a portion is missing. The D gene and trimming were derived from the DNA, and the V and J assignments and clone size from that table. The table has over 200,000 clones, roughly 78% seen once. The receptor was isolated from a woman between 40 and 50 years old with acute or convalescent COVID-19. The J gene is TRBJ2-7, the V gene TRBV6-5; perhaps TRBD2 as D (6 bases). The specimen was peripheral blood. The CDR3 is CASSSAGAAKEQYF. The CDR3 region has the DNA TGTGCCAGCAGTTCAGCGGGTGCCGCAAAAGAGCAGTACTTC.